These 23 T cell receptor beta chains were all obtained from the same sample, sequenced in a study of cytotoxic CD8 clonotypes in ibrutinib-treated CLL. Repertoires were generated with immunoSEQ multiplex PCR, while TCRdb's copy carries only in-frame clones and drops some. The profile shows fewer than 400,000 clones, 67% of them singletons. Sequenced here: PBMCs, sampled after 36 months of ibrutinib treatment. The receptors were gathered from a human donor with chronic lymphocytic leukemia.

The gene calls are TRBV6-6 and TRBJ2-7; D might be TRBD1 (6 bases). Germline lookup yields CDR1 MNHNY and CDR2 SVGAGI (reference sequence). The CDR3 runs to 13 residues. V was shortened by 6 bases and J by 1 base, with 10 bases between the two germline ends. This CDR3 reads CASRIRGSYEQYF. The CDR3 region has the DNA TGTGCCAGCAGAATCAGGGGTTCCTACGAGCAGTACTTC.

A single count supports this clone. The chain uses TRBV2 and TRBJ2-7, with TRBD1 matching over 11 bases. Germline values: CDR1 SNHLY, CDR2 FYNNEI. The CDR3 length is 14 residues. J was trimmed by 2 bases and V by 6 bases; bases with no gene match: 3. The chain's CDR3 is CASRGQGVTYEQYF. The CDR3 DNA reads TGTGCCAGCAGGGGACAGGGGGTAACCTACGAGCAGTACTTC.

The rearrangement uses TRBV4-2 and TRBJ1-2, with D hard to call. CDR3 length equals 17 residues. Germline V gene lookup returns CDR1 LGHNA and CDR2 YNFKEQ. Deletions cut 4 bases from V and 4 bases from J, with 22 bases between. The CDR3 protein is CASSLGISSDFIYGYTF. CDR3 DNA: TGTGCCAGCAGCCTGGGAATCTCCTCAGATTTCATCTATGGCTACACCTTC.

The rearrangement joins TRBV5-6 to TRBJ2-7, with 8 bases fitting TRBD1. Losses at the gene ends were 1 base for V and 3 bases for J; bases not matched to a gene: 3. This CDR3 comprises 14 residues. Germline V gene sequence: CDR1 SGHDT, CDR2 YYEEEE. The CDR3 bases are TGTGCCAGCAGCTTGCTGGGACAGGACTACGAGCAGTACTTC. This translates into CASSLLGQDYEQYF. The whole variable domain, remainder taken from reference TRBV5-6 and TRBJ2-7, is DAGVTQSPTHLIKTRGQQVTLRCSPKSGHDTVSWYQQALGQGPQFIFQYYEEEERQRGNFPDRFSGHQFPNYSSELNVNALLLGDSALYLCASSLLGQDYEQYFGPGTRLTVT.

This chain joins TRBV14 and TRBJ2-4; 9 bases are shared with TRBD2. With V trimmed by 0 bases and J by 1 base, 10 bases remained unmatched. There are 19 residues in the CDR3. Looked up from germline, CDR1 is SGHDN and CDR2 is FVKESK. CDR3 loop: CASSQDTASGVLAKNIQYF. The CDR3 region has the DNA TGTGCCAGCAGCCAAGATACGGCTAGCGGGGTCCTCGCCAAAAACATTCAGTACTTC.

This chain joins TRBV5-1 and TRBJ2-1, with a tentative D call TRBD2 (6 bases). The V end lost 4 bases, the J end lost 4 bases, and 12 bases lay between the germline ends. This CDR3 is built from 14 residues. The germline V gene encodes CDR1 SGHRS and CDR2 YFSETQ. CDR3 sequence reads: CASSPTDYYNEQFF. The CDR3 region has the DNA TGCGCCAGCAGCCCAACGGACTATTACAATGAGCAGTTCTTC. The full variable domain, rest sourced from reference TRBV5-1 and TRBJ2-1, is KAGVTQTPRYLIKTRGQQVTLSCSPISGHRSVSWYQQTPGQGLQFLFEYFSETQRNKGNFPGRFSGRQFSNSRSEMNVSTLELGDSALYLCASSPTDYYNEQFFGPGTRLTVL.

The chain is built from TRBV27 and TRBJ2-1; TRBD2 aligns across 9 bases. There are 15 residues in the CDR3. The junction had 7 bases not matched to a gene; V was cut back by 8 bases and J by 2 bases. Germline CDR1 reads MNHEY; CDR2 reads SMNVEV (reference sequence). This CDR3 reads CASRPGTSTYNEQFF. CDR3 DNA sequence: TGTGCCAGCCGGCCAGGGACTAGCACCTACAATGAGCAGTTCTTC.

This clone appeared a few times. The V and J genes are TRBV12-5 and TRBJ1-6; D not resolved. The germline V and J ends were trimmed by 1 base and 7 bases, with 2 bases remaining between them. This CDR3 spans 12 amino acids. Germline V gives CDR1 LGHNT, CDR2 FRNRAP. CDR3 loop: CASGLGNSPLHF. CDR3 sequence (DNA): TGTGCTAGTGGTTTGGGGAATTCACCCCTCCACTTT.

This rearrangement joins TRBV7-9 to TRBJ1-1, with D maybe TRBD1 (5 bases). V lost 1 base and J 7 bases, leaving 10 bases between the germline ends. Per germline, CDR1 SEHNR and CDR2 FQNEAQ (reference sequence). The CDR3 totals 13 residues. CDR3 sequence reads: CASSLVSQVEAFF. The CDR3 bases are TGTGCCAGCAGCTTAGTTTCACAGGTTGAAGCTTTCTTT. The full variable domain, completed using reference TRBV7-9 and TRBJ1-1, is DTGVSQNPRHKITKRGQNVTFRCDPISEHNRLYWYRQTLGQGPEFLTYFQNEAQLEKSRLLSDRFSAERPKGSFSTLEIQRTEQGDSAMYLCASSLVSQVEAFFGQGTRLTVV.

This clone was detected a few times. CDR3 amino acids: CASSEGYRDRGQETQYF. The CDR3 nucleotides read TGTGCCAGCAGCGAGGGATACCGGGACAGGGGGCAAGAGACCCAGTACTTC. This chain links TRBV9 with TRBJ2-5, with 11 bases aligning to TRBD1. Germline lookup yields CDR1 SGDLS and CDR2 YYNGEE. The CDR3 loop spans 17 amino acids. The trim removed 3 bases at V and 2 bases at J, leaving 9 bases unmatched.

This clone has a single count. The chain employs TRBV7-9 and TRBJ2-7; 10 nucleotides agree with TRBD1. The CDR3 covers 15 residues. Losses at the gene ends were 5 bases for V and 0 bases for J; bases not matched to a gene: 4. Germline CDR1 SEHNR, CDR2 FQNEAQ (reference sequence). This CDR3 reads CASSPDRGSSYEQYF. The CDR3 DNA reads as TGTGCCAGCAGCCCGGACAGGGGGAGCTCCTACGAGCAGTACTTC. Supplemented by reference TRBV7-9 and TRBJ2-7, the full variable domain reads DTGVSQNPRHKITKRGQNVTFRCDPISEHNRLYWYRQTLGQGPEFLTYFQNEAQLEKSRLLSDRFSAERPKGSFSTLEIQRTEQGDSAMYLCASSPDRGSSYEQYFGPGTRLTVT.

The rearrangement uses TRBV7-6 and TRBJ2-3; 10 nucleotides align to TRBD2. In germline, CDR1 is SGHVS, CDR2 FNYEAQ. The CDR3 has 15 residues. Trimming cost V 5 bases and J 3 bases; bases outside gene matches: 5. The CDR3 nucleotides are TGTGCCAGCAGCCTAAGCGGGGGGGTAACAGATACGCAGTATTTT. Residues: CASSLSGGVTDTQYF.

This chain uses TRBV6-1 with TRBJ1-1; D is uncertain. The V gene's germline CDR1 is MNHNS and CDR2 SASEGT. V was trimmed by 10 bases and J by 4 bases, leaving 16 bases between them. The CDR3 is made up of 13 amino acids. The CDR3 sequence is CATSVSGSTEAFF. DNA of the CDR3: TGTGCCACGTCCGTCAGCGGGAGCACTGAAGCTTTCTTT.

J is TRBJ1-1 and V is TRBV7-9; D not resolved. With 0 bases removed from V and 0 bases from J, the gap between germline ends came to 8 bases. The CDR3 runs to 15 residues. Germline values: CDR1 SEHNR, CDR2 FQNEAQ (reference sequence). The CDR3 coding sequence is TGTGCCAGCAGCTTAGCGGGCCAATTGAACACTGAAGCTTTCTTT. Translated: CASSLAGQLNTEAFF.

The chain uses TRBV4-1 and TRBJ2-7, with a possible D match to TRBD2 (7 bases). The CDR3 totals 14 residues. Germline V gene lookup returns CDR1 MGHRA and CDR2 YSYEKL. Between the trimmed V and J ends, which lost 4 bases and 3 bases, there was a span of 13 bases. The CDR3 nucleotides are TGCGCCAGCAGCCCTGGGGGGGGCAACTACGAGCAGTACTTC. It specifies CASSPGGGNYEQYF.

This clone was detected only a few times. The chain has TRBV27 and TRBJ2-2, with D unclear. V lost 2 bases to trimming and J lost 7 bases, with 2 bases between them. Germline V CDR1 and CDR2: MNHEY, SMNVEV (reference sequence). This CDR3 contains 11 residues. For the CDR3, the DNA is TGTGCCAGCAGTTTAAACGGGGAGCTGTTTTTT. As protein: CASSLNGELFF.

The chain couples TRBV4-2 to TRBJ2-1; D is possibly TRBD1 or TRBD2 (7 bases each). Trimming left V 1 base short and J 0 bases short, with 16 bases between. Per germline, CDR1 LGHNA and CDR2 YNFKEQ. The CDR3 loop spans 18 amino acids. This CDR3 is CASSQANPGGASYNEQFF. The CDR3 DNA is TGTGCCAGCAGCCAAGCTAATCCAGGGGGGGCCTCCTACAATGAGCAGTTCTTC.

The J gene is TRBJ2-3, the V gene TRBV11-2, with D possibly matching TRBD1 (6 bases). The V end lost 6 bases, the J end lost 3 bases, and 13 bases lay between the germline ends. Germline lookup yields CDR1 SGHAT and CDR2 FQNNGV. This CDR3 has 14 residues. Written as DNA, the CDR3 is TGTGCCAGCAGGGGGGCGGCCGGTACAGATACGCAGTATTTT. It translates to CASRGAAGTDTQYF.

The chain couples TRBV11-3 to TRBJ2-5; 7 bases align to TRBD2. This CDR3 is 16 amino acids long. Trimming cost V 5 bases and J 1 base; bases outside gene matches: 10. Germline V gives CDR1 SGHNT, CDR2 YENEEA. The CDR3 DNA sequence: TGTGCCAGCAGCCAAAAGTTCGGGGGGTTCCAAGAGACCCAGTACTTC. Its translation: CASSQKFGGFQETQYF.

This clone was seen only a few times. This sequence joins TRBV18 and TRBJ1-5; D call uncertain. Germline-derived CDR1 and CDR2 are KGHSH and LQKENI. The CDR3 has 14 amino acids. V lost 1 base to trimming and J lost 1 base, with 5 bases between them. The CDR3 reads CASSPQSSNQPQHF. The CDR3, as DNA: TGTGCCAGCTCACCACAATCGAGCAATCAGCCCCAGCATTTT.

The rearrangement joins TRBV18 to TRBJ2-7; 10 bases line up with TRBD1. This CDR3 region has 13 residues. Germline CDR1 and CDR2: KGHSH and LQKENI. V shed 7 bases and J 4 bases; nucleotides not matched to a gene: 4. This CDR3 reads CASFRDRGYEQYF. In DNA form, the CDR3 reads TGTGCCAGCTTCCGGGACAGGGGATACGAGCAGTACTTC.

The chain couples TRBV7-9 to TRBJ1-1; unclear D gene. The CDR3 runs 13 residues. With 5 bases removed from V and 0 bases from J, the gap between germline ends came to 7 bases. Germline CDR1 SEHNR, CDR2 FQNEAQ (reference sequence). CDR3 sequence: CASSPWVNTEAFF. The CDR3 DNA reads TGTGCCAGCAGCCCATGGGTGAACACTGAAGCTTTCTTT. Combining the CDR3 with reference TRBV7-9 and TRBJ1-1 gives the whole variable domain DTGVSQNPRHKITKRGQNVTFRCDPISEHNRLYWYRQTLGQGPEFLTYFQNEAQLEKSRLLSDRFSAERPKGSFSTLEIQRTEQGDSAMYLCASSPWVNTEAFFGQGTRLTVV.

The rearrangement joins TRBV7-6 to TRBJ2-7; D not resolved. CDR1 SGHVS and CDR2 FNYEAQ come from the germline V gene. This CDR3 is built from 14 residues. The V gene lost 3 bases and the J gene lost 2 bases, with 11 bases spanning the gap. The chain's CDR3 is CASSLTGPTYEQYF. The DNA for the CDR3 is TGTGCCAGCAGCTTGACGGGTCCAACCTACGAGCAGTACTTC.